The 17 T cell receptor beta chains presented below share a single source sample, sequenced in a study of blood T cell repertoires in COVID-19. Only in-frame clones appear in the TCRdb table, and some are missing; sequencing was by immunoSEQ multiplex PCR. The data hold 200,000 to 250,000 clones, with less than 90% observed a single time. Sequencing input: peripheral blood. These receptors all stem from a man aged 25-45 years with active or convalescent COVID-19.

CDR3 nucleotides: TGTGCCAGCAGCTTAGCGGGAGGAACTAATGAAAAACTGTTTTTT. It yields the protein CASSLAGGTNEKLFF. The chain links TRBV7-6 to TRBJ1-4; D gene uncertain. This CDR3 has 15 residues. Trimming cost V 0 bases and J 1 base, with 6 bases left between them. Germline V gene lookup returns CDR1 SGHVS and CDR2 FNYEAQ.

The chain links TRBV9 to TRBJ2-7; D is unclear. V lost 4 bases and J 0 bases, leaving 11 bases between the germline ends. Germline V gene lookup returns CDR1 SGDLS and CDR2 YYNGEE. The CDR3 totals 14 residues. This CDR3 reads CASSLRAFSYEQYF. CDR3 in DNA: TGTGCCAGCAGCCTACGAGCCTTCTCCTACGAGCAGTACTTC.

The V call is TRBV6-2 or TRBV6-3, the J call TRBJ2-7; TRBD2 matches at 15 bases. Germline trimming cut 2 bases from V and 3 bases from J; bases unmatched to any gene: 14. Germline lookup yields CDR1 MNHEY and CDR2 SVGEGT. The CDR3 has 20 residues. The CDR3 DNA reads TGTGCCAGCAGTTACGGTGGGACTAGCGGGAGGCACCGTCCTCTCTACGAGCAGTACTTC. It specifies CASSYGGTSGRHRPLYEQYF.

V and J are TRBV12-3 or TRBV12-4 and TRBJ1-2; D is uncertain. This CDR3 is 13 amino acids long. The V and J ends lost 4 bases and 4 bases respectively, with 10 bases between them. CDR3: CASSYPRSYGYTF. CDR3 nucleotides: TGTGCCAGCAGTTACCCAAGGAGCTATGGCTACACCTTC.

V gene TRBV5-6 combines with J gene TRBJ2-7; D may be TRBD1 (5 bases). CDR3 length equals 13 residues. V was clipped by 4 bases and J by 2 bases, with 10 bases between them. In germline, CDR1 is SGHDT, CDR2 YYEEEE. CDR3 coding DNA: TGTGCCAGCAGCATCGGACATACCTACGAGCAGTACTTC. Protein sequence: CASSIGHTYEQYF.

The chain carries TRBV11-2 and TRBJ2-3, with 12 bases that match TRBD2. V shed 3 bases, J shed 0 bases, and the junction held 10 bases outside the gene matches. Germline V gene sequence: CDR1 SGHAT, CDR2 FQNNGV. The CDR3 spans 19 residues. The DNA for the CDR3 is TGTGCCAGCAGCTTGGGACTAGCGGGTCGACTTCCTAGCACAGATACGCAGTATTTT. It encodes CASSLGLAGRLPSTDTQYF. The full variable domain, its missing parts supplied by reference TRBV11-2 and TRBJ2-3, is EAGVAQSPRYKIIEKRQSVAFWCNPISGHATLYWYQQILGQGPKLLIQFQNNGVVDDSQLPKDRFSAERLKGVDSTLKIQPAKLEDSAVYLCASSLGLAGRLPSTDTQYFGPGTRLTVL.

The chain links TRBV9 to TRBJ2-3, with 13 bases lining up with TRBD2. The germline V gene encodes CDR1 SGDLS and CDR2 YYNGEE. CDR3 length equals 18 residues. J was trimmed by 2 bases and V by 0 bases; bases with no gene match: 6. The CDR3 is CASSVGALAGGTTDTQYF. The CDR3 DNA is TGTGCCAGCAGCGTAGGGGCACTAGCGGGGGGGACCACAGATACGCAGTATTTT.

Note on this clone: Within the sample, other DNA sequences also encode this same CDR3. This CDR3 is CAWSRGRGGGQPQHF. The CDR3 DNA is TGTGCCTGGAGTAGGGGCAGGGGCGGGGGTCAGCCCCAGCATTTT. V and J are TRBV30 and TRBJ1-5; D possibly corresponds to TRBD1 (6 bases). The CDR3 consists of 15 residues. Trimming stripped 2 bases from V and 6 bases from J, with 17 bases between. Germline V gene sequence: CDR1 GTSNPN, CDR2 SVGIG (reference sequence).

This sequence joins TRBV20-1 and TRBJ2-7; the D gene is possibly TRBD2 (6 bases). The germline V gene has CDR1 DFQATT and CDR2 SNEGSKA (reference sequence). V was shortened by 3 bases and J by 4 bases, with 7 bases between the two germline ends. This CDR3 has 11 residues. The CDR3 sequence is CSARGGYEQYF. The CDR3 DNA reads TGCAGTGCTAGGGGGGGTTACGAGCAGTACTTC.

This chain joins TRBV5-8 and TRBJ1-5, with 8 positions matching TRBD1. The V gene's germline CDR1 is SGHTS and CDR2 YDEGEE. V gave up 2 bases and J gave up 4 bases; unmatched junction bases: 8. The CDR3 has 16 residues. The DNA for the CDR3 is TGTGCCAGCAGCTTTTCGACAGGGGCGGTGAATCAGCCCCAGCATTTT. Encoded protein: CASSFSTGAVNQPQHF.

This clone has a handful of counts. V gene TRBV28 combines with J gene TRBJ2-3; tentatively, D is TRBD2 (5 bases). Germline CDR1 is MDHEN and CDR2 is SYDVKM. The CDR3 is 15 amino acids. CDR3 nucleotide sequence: TGTGCTTCGGGCGCTCGAACCCCAGCGGAAGATACGCAGTATTTT. It translates to CASGARTPAEDTQYF.

V usage is TRBV7-9 and J usage is TRBJ2-3; D unclear. Trimming shortened V by 0 bases and J by 4 bases, and 5 bases separated the two germline ends. The CDR3 consists of 13 residues. CDR1 is SEHNR and CDR2 is FQNEAQ in the germline V gene (reference sequence). CDR3 in amino acids: CASSLAGPDTQYF. CDR3 DNA: TGTGCCAGCAGCTTAGCTGGCCCAGATACGCAGTATTTT.

The rearrangement links TRBV5-6 to TRBJ2-2, with TRBD2 as a possible D gene (5 bases). V was clipped by 4 bases and J by 1 base, with 11 bases between them. This CDR3 contains 15 residues. The germline gives CDR1 SGHDT, CDR2 YYEEEE. The CDR3 DNA follows: TGTGCCAGCAGCGTTACTAGGAAGAACACCGGGGAGCTGTTTTTT. This translates into CASSVTRKNTGELFF.

The chain recombines TRBV28 with TRBJ1-6; D not resolved. Germline V gene sequence: CDR1 MDHEN, CDR2 SYDVKM. The CDR3 extends over 15 amino acids. V was trimmed by 10 bases and J by 6 bases, leaving 19 bases between them. CDR3 region: CATGAGNMGNSPLHF. The CDR3, as DNA: TGTGCCACTGGTGCGGGGAATATGGGTAATTCACCCCTCCACTTT. Together with reference TRBV28 and TRBJ1-6, the CDR3 gives the full variable domain: DVKVTQSSRYLVKRTGEKVFLECVQDMDHENMFWYRQDPGLGLRLIYFSYDVKMKEKGDIPEGYSVSREKKERFSLILESASTNQTSMYLCATGAGNMGNSPLHFGNGTRLTVT.

CDR3 sequence: CASSRTVMNTEAFF. CDR3 sequence (DNA): TGTGCCAGCAGTCGGACAGTGATGAACACTGAAGCTTTCTTT. This chain links TRBV6-5 with TRBJ1-1, with D tentatively TRBD1 (6 bases). V shed 5 bases and J shed 0 bases, with 10 bases lying between them. The CDR3 has 14 residues. Germline V CDR1 and CDR2: MNHEY, SVGAGI.

The rearrangement joins TRBV19 to TRBJ2-2, with D unclear. The CDR3 is 16 amino acids. Germline loops: CDR1 LNHDA, CDR2 SQIVND (reference sequence). V shed 5 bases and J shed 2 bases, with 15 bases lying between them. This CDR3 is CASSLRQETNTGELFF. The CDR3, as DNA: TGTGCCAGTAGTCTGCGGCAAGAGACCAACACCGGGGAGCTGTTTTTT. Filled out from reference TRBV19 and TRBJ2-2, the complete variable domain reads DGGITQSPKYLFRKEGQNVTLSCEQNLNHDAMYWYRQDPGQGLRLIYYSQIVNDFQKGDIAEGYSVSREKKESFPLTVTSAQKNPTAFYLCASSLRQETNTGELFFGEGSRLTVL.

The chain uses TRBV12-3 or TRBV12-4 and TRBJ2-1, with unresolved D. V gave up 5 bases and J gave up 12 bases, with 11 bases separating them. The CDR3 has 11 amino acids. The CDR3 DNA follows: TGTGCCAGCAGTGGGCGAACCCGGCAGTTCTTC. It specifies CASSGRTRQFF.